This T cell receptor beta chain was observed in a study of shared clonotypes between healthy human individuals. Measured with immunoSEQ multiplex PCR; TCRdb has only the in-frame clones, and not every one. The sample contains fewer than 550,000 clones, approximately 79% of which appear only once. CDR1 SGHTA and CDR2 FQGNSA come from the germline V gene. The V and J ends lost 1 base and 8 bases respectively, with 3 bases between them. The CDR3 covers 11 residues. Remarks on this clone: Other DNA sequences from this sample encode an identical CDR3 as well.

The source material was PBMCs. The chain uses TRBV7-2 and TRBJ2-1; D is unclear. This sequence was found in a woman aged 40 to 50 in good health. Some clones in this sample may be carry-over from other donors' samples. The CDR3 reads CASSLVHEQFF. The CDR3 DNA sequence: TGTGCCAGCAGCTTAGTGCATGAGCAGTTCTTC.